The rows below give T cell receptor beta chains drawn from one sample of a study of blood T cell repertoires in COVID-19. TCRdb's copy holds only in-frame clones and misses some; the assay was immunoSEQ multiplex PCR. The sample lists 200,000 to 250,000 clones; 80% to 90% were seen once. Sequenced input: peripheral blood. The receptors derive from a woman aged 60 to 75 who had recovered from COVID-19. Both conserved end residues are part of each CDR3. Fields, in order: clone size, D gene, J gene, V gene, CDR3 DNA, CDR3 protein. A D gene is named only where the DNA matches it firmly. The size of a clone is reported for some rows only, either as once, few or many, or as a class for expanded clones.

clone size: NA; D gene: NA; J gene: TRBJ1-6; V gene: TRBV6-6; CDR3 DNA: TGTGCCAGCAGTTACTCGAACCGACAGTCCCAACCCCTCCACTTT; CDR3 protein: CASSYSNRQSQPLHF
clone size: NA; D gene: TRBD1; J gene: TRBJ2-3; V gene: TRBV29-1; CDR3 DNA: TGCAGCGCGTGGACAGGGTCGCCAGATACGCAGTATTTT; CDR3 protein: CSAWTGSPDTQYF
clone size: NA; D gene: NA; J gene: TRBJ2-2; V gene: TRBV13; CDR3 DNA: TGTGCCAGCAGCTTATACGGGTGGGACACCGGGGAGCTGTTTTTT; CDR3 protein: CASSLYGWDTGELFF
clone size: NA; D gene: NA; J gene: TRBJ2-3; V gene: TRBV6-2/TRBV6-3; CDR3 DNA: TGTGCCAGCAGTTCCTATCAGGGCACAGATACGCAGTATTTT; CDR3 protein: CASSSYQGTDTQYF
clone size: NA; D gene: TRBD2; J gene: TRBJ2-3; V gene: TRBV10-3; CDR3 DNA: TGTGCCATTTCGACTAGCAGGGCCGATACGCAGTATTTT; CDR3 protein: CAISTSRADTQYF
clone size: NA; D gene: TRBD1; J gene: TRBJ2-1; V gene: TRBV3-1/TRBV3-2; CDR3 DNA: TGTGCCAGCAGCGGGGGACAGGGCCATGAGCAGTTCTTC; CDR3 protein: CASSGGQGHEQFF
clone size: NA; D gene: TRBD1; J gene: TRBJ2-2; V gene: TRBV30; CDR3 DNA: TGTGCCTGGAGTGTTCCTGCACAGGGGGCCGGGGAGCTGTTTTTT; CDR3 protein: CAWSVPAQGAGELFF
clone size: NA; D gene: TRBD2; J gene: TRBJ2-2; V gene: TRBV18; CDR3 DNA: TGTGCCAGCTCACTGAGACGGGGGGACACCGGGGAGCTGTTTTTT; CDR3 protein: CASSLRRGDTGELFF
clone size: NA; D gene: TRBD2; J gene: TRBJ2-7; V gene: TRBV6-2/TRBV6-3; CDR3 DNA: TGTGCCAGCAGTTCCGGGACTAGCGGAACCTACGAGCAGTACTTC; CDR3 protein: CASSSGTSGTYEQYF
clone size: NA; D gene: TRBD2; J gene: TRBJ2-7; V gene: TRBV6-2/TRBV6-3; CDR3 DNA: TGTGCCAGCAGCTTCAGCGGGGGGTACGAGCAGTACTTC; CDR3 protein: CASSFSGGYEQYF
clone size: NA; D gene: NA; J gene: TRBJ2-7; V gene: TRBV5-8; CDR3 DNA: TGTGCCAGCAGCTTGGATGCGAGGGCACCCTACGAGCAGTACTTC; CDR3 protein: CASSLDARAPYEQYF
clone size: NA; D gene: NA; J gene: TRBJ1-5; V gene: TRBV30; CDR3 DNA: TGTGCCTGGAAAGGTGCCGGGAGCAATCAGCCCCAGCATTTT; CDR3 protein: CAWKGAGSNQPQHF
clone size: NA; D gene: NA; J gene: TRBJ1-2; V gene: TRBV29-1; CDR3 DNA: TGCAGCGTTGACTCGCAGGTCTATGGCTACACCTTC; CDR3 protein: CSVDSQVYGYTF
clone size: NA; D gene: NA; J gene: TRBJ2-1; V gene: TRBV9; CDR3 DNA: TGTGCCAGCAGCGTAAGTGAGGGGGCGGGATATGAGCAGTTCTTC; CDR3 protein: CASSVSEGAGYEQFF
clone size: NA; D gene: TRBD1; J gene: TRBJ1-5; V gene: TRBV7-9; CDR3 DNA: TGTGCCAGCAGCTTAGCGGCAGGGGGCGGTCAGCCCCAGCATTTT; CDR3 protein: CASSLAAGGGQPQHF
clone size: NA; D gene: TRBD2; J gene: TRBJ2-2; V gene: TRBV13; CDR3 DNA: TGTGCCAGCAGCCAGGGACTAGCGGGGGGGCCTACCGGGGAGCTGTTTTTT; CDR3 protein: CASSQGLAGGPTGELFF
clone size: NA; D gene: TRBD1; J gene: TRBJ1-1; V gene: TRBV7-2; CDR3 DNA: TGTGCCAGCAGCCTTGAAACAGGGGTCACTGAAGCTTTCTTT; CDR3 protein: CASSLETGVTEAFF
clone size: NA; D gene: TRBD2; J gene: TRBJ2-1; V gene: TRBV4-1; CDR3 DNA: TGCGCCAGCAGCCAAGAAGGGCTAGCGGGGCGAAACAATGAGCAGTTCTTC; CDR3 protein: CASSQEGLAGRNNEQFF
clone size: NA; D gene: TRBD2; J gene: TRBJ2-7; V gene: TRBV6-1; CDR3 DNA: TGTGCCAGCAGTGAGGTCGTAGCGGGGGACTCCTACGAGCAGTACTTC; CDR3 protein: CASSEVVAGDSYEQYF
clone size: NA; D gene: TRBD1; J gene: TRBJ2-3; V gene: TRBV5-1; CDR3 DNA: TGCGCCAGCAGCTCGCGTGACCACCCCGGGACAGGGGAATCGGATACGCAGTATTTT; CDR3 protein: CASSSRDHPGTGESDTQYF
clone size: NA; D gene: NA; J gene: TRBJ2-5; V gene: TRBV24-1; CDR3 DNA: TGTGCCACCAGTGATCCGACAGATCCCACAGAGACCCAGTACTTC; CDR3 protein: CATSDPTDPTETQYF
clone size: NA; D gene: NA; J gene: TRBJ2-2; V gene: TRBV7-8; CDR3 DNA: TGTGCCAGCAGCTTACAACTGAACACCGGGGAGCTGTTTTTT; CDR3 protein: CASSLQLNTGELFF
clone size: NA; D gene: NA; J gene: TRBJ1-6; V gene: TRBV4-1; CDR3 DNA: TGCGCCAGCAGCCAAGAGATCACTTTCACAGGGAATAATTCACCCCTCCACTTT; CDR3 protein: CASSQEITFTGNNSPLHF
clone size: NA; D gene: TRBD1; J gene: TRBJ1-2; V gene: TRBV6-2/TRBV6-3; CDR3 DNA: TGTGCCAGCAGTTACACGACAGGGGCGAGGACCTTC; CDR3 protein: CASSYTTGARTF
clone size: NA; D gene: NA; J gene: TRBJ2-5; V gene: TRBV5-1; CDR3 DNA: TGCGCCAGCAGCTTGATCCTAGCCACCCAAGAGACCCAGTACTTC; CDR3 protein: CASSLILATQETQYF
clone size: NA; D gene: NA; J gene: TRBJ1-1; V gene: TRBV7-9; CDR3 DNA: TGTGCCAGCAGCTTAGCGGTGGTAGCCACTGAAGCTTTCTTT; CDR3 protein: CASSLAVVATEAFF
clone size: NA; D gene: NA; J gene: TRBJ2-5; V gene: TRBV27; CDR3 DNA: TGTGCCAGCAGTCAGGGGGGCGGAGTTTCAAAGACCCAGTACTTC; CDR3 protein: CASSQGGGVSKTQYF
clone size: NA; D gene: TRBD2; J gene: TRBJ2-1; V gene: TRBV7-6; CDR3 DNA: TGTGCCAGCAGCTTAACCGGGCGGGGGGGCTTCTACAATGAGCAGTTCTTC; CDR3 protein: CASSLTGRGGFYNEQFF
clone size: NA; D gene: TRBD1; J gene: TRBJ2-5; V gene: TRBV5-4; CDR3 DNA: TGTGCCAGCAGCTCCGGACAGGGCCAAGAGACCCAGTACTTC; CDR3 protein: CASSSGQGQETQYF
clone size: few; D gene: TRBD1; J gene: TRBJ1-1; V gene: TRBV5-1; CDR3 DNA: TGCGCCAGCAGCTTTCCCGGGACAGGGGGCGATCGCACTGAAGCTTTCTTT; CDR3 protein: CASSFPGTGGDRTEAFF
clone size: NA; D gene: NA; J gene: TRBJ2-2; V gene: TRBV15; CDR3 DNA: TGTGCCACCAGCGGGCAGGGGTCGAACACCGGGGAGCTGTTTTTT; CDR3 protein: CATSGQGSNTGELFF
clone size: NA; D gene: NA; J gene: TRBJ1-1; V gene: TRBV3-1/TRBV3-2; CDR3 DNA: TGTGCCAGCAGCCAGATTCGGGCGGGCACTGAAGCTTTCTTT; CDR3 protein: CASSQIRAGTEAFF
clone size: NA; D gene: TRBD1; J gene: TRBJ2-1; V gene: TRBV7-9; CDR3 DNA: TGTGCCAGCAGCTTCGCAGGGGGCAGGACTGAGCAGTTCTTC; CDR3 protein: CASSFAGGRTEQFF
clone size: NA; D gene: NA; J gene: TRBJ2-7; V gene: TRBV20-1; CDR3 DNA: TGCAGTGCCAAGGGAGCCTACGAGCAGTACTTC; CDR3 protein: CSAKGAYEQYF
clone size: NA; D gene: TRBD2; J gene: TRBJ2-1; V gene: TRBV19; CDR3 DNA: TGTGCCAGTAGTTCTCCGGGACTAGCGGGGGGAAGGGATGAGCAGTTCTTC; CDR3 protein: CASSSPGLAGGRDEQFF
clone size: NA; D gene: NA; J gene: TRBJ2-1; V gene: TRBV7-9; CDR3 DNA: TGTGCCAGCAGCCAAACAGGGTACAATGAGCAGTTCTTC; CDR3 protein: CASSQTGYNEQFF
clone size: NA; D gene: TRBD1; J gene: TRBJ2-3; V gene: TRBV24-1; CDR3 DNA: TGTGCCACCAGTGACGCCGGGACAGGGTCCACAGATACGCAGTATTTT; CDR3 protein: CATSDAGTGSTDTQYF